Following are 23 T cell receptor beta chains from one sample sequenced in a study of PD-1 blockade in classical Hodgkin lymphoma (dated by TCRdb to the early 2020s). The time point label on this specimen signifies: cycle 2 day 1 (C2D1) of nivolumab. Every trial patient had relapsed after autologous stem cell transplantation, and cohorts A, B and C differed in prior brentuximab vedotin exposure. The library was made by the immunoSEQ multiplex PCR assay. Drawn from immuneACCESS, this table holds only the in-frame rearrangements with V and J called that TCRdb kept. Clones are partly lost; checked studies trace under half to an unresolved V gene and leave the rest unexplained. This sample has about 43,000 clones in its table, and approximately 70% of those were observed once. In total, the top ten clones hold 2.5% to 3% of the sample. The source was peripheral blood mononuclear cells (PBMCs), collected before the second cycle of nivolumab. These receptors came from a human donor with classical Hodgkin lymphoma.

The V gene is TRBV18, the J gene TRBJ2-1, with no clear D. Between the trimmed V and J ends, which lost 0 bases and 0 bases, there was a span of 12 bases. Germline CDR1 and CDR2: KGHSH and LQKENI. CDR3 size: 17 residues. The CDR3 loop is CASSPPILSSSYNEQFF. The CDR3 nucleotides read TGTGCCAGCTCACCACCGATTCTTAGCAGCTCCTACAATGAGCAGTTCTTC. Variable domain in full (rest from reference TRBV18 and TRBJ2-1): NAGVMQNPRHLVRRRGQEARLRCSPMKGHSHVYWYRQLPEEGLKFMVYLQKENIIDESGMPKERFSAEFPKEGPSILRIQQVVRGDSAAYFCASSPPILSSSYNEQFFGPGTRLTVL.

Here the CDR3 reads CAWSAQGSTDTQYF. In nucleotides, the CDR3 is TGTGCCTGGAGTGCCCAGGGGAGCACAGATACGCAGTATTTT. The chain links TRBV30 to TRBJ2-3, with D maybe TRBD1 (6 bases). The CDR3 runs to 14 residues. Germline CDR1 reads GTSNPN; CDR2 reads SVGIG (reference sequence). V was clipped by 1 base and J by 0 bases, with 8 bases between them. Supplemented by reference TRBV30 and TRBJ2-3, the full variable domain reads SQTIHQWPATLVQPVGSPLSLECTVEGTSNPNLYWYRQAAGRGLQLLFYSVGIGQISSEVPQNLSASRPQDRQFILSSKKLLLSDSGFYLCAWSAQGSTDTQYFGPGTRLTVL.

The chain has TRBV28 and TRBJ2-3, with 13 positions matching TRBD2. Per germline, CDR1 MDHEN and CDR2 SYDVKM. This CDR3 region has 18 residues. J was trimmed by 5 bases and V by 3 bases; bases with no gene match: 11. CDR3 in amino acids: CASSFLGLAGTAEDTQYF. The DNA for the CDR3 is TGTGCCAGCAGTTTCTTGGGACTAGCGGGAACGGCGGAAGATACGCAGTATTTT.

The V gene is TRBV30, the J gene TRBJ1-2; possibly TRBD1 for D (5 bases). CDR3 length: 14 residues. The germline gives CDR1 GTSNPN, CDR2 SVGIG (reference sequence). V dropped 0 bases and J dropped 0 bases, with 8 bases sitting between them. The CDR3 region has the DNA TGTGCCTGGAGTGTAAGGGGCTCTAACTATGGCTACACCTTC. It specifies CAWSVRGSNYGYTF.

The chain combines TRBV27 with TRBJ2-1; perhaps TRBD2 as D (6 bases). The V gene's germline CDR1 is MNHEY and CDR2 SMNVEV (reference sequence). The CDR3 is 16 residues long. V was cut by 1 base and J by 7 bases, with 17 bases left in between. CDR3 bases: TGTGCCAGCAGTTTATTCGTCGGGACTCCCCCTAATGAGCAGTTCTTC. Translating it yields CASSLFVGTPPNEQFF.

The chain joins TRBV27 to TRBJ1-2, with D possibly matching TRBD1 (6 bases). V dropped 6 bases and J dropped 6 bases, with 11 bases sitting between them. This CDR3 is 12 amino acids long. Germline V CDR1 and CDR2: MNHEY, SMNVEV (reference sequence). Written as DNA, the CDR3 is TGTGCCAGCAGCCCCGGGACAAATGGCTACACCTTC. Translation gives CASSPGTNGYTF.

The rearrangement uses TRBV19 and TRBJ2-7; D tentatively reads TRBD1 or TRBD2 (5 bases each). Between the trimmed V and J ends, which lost 5 bases and 1 base, there was a span of 12 bases. The CDR3 has 14 amino acids. Germline V gene data show CDR1 as LNHDA and CDR2 as SQIVND (reference sequence). The CDR3 region has the DNA TGTGCCAGTAGTCTGCAGGGAGTTTCCTACGAGCAGTACTTC. It encodes CASSLQGVSYEQYF.

The V call is TRBV6-5, the J call TRBJ1-2; 10 nucleotides align to TRBD1. Looked up from germline, CDR1 is MNHEY and CDR2 is SVGAGI. The CDR3 length is 15 residues. The junction had 6 bases not matched to a gene; V was cut back by 0 bases and J by 8 bases. The CDR3, as DNA: TGTGCCAGCAGTTACTCGGGGGACAGGGGCTGGGGCTACACCTTC. Translation: CASSYSGDRGWGYTF.

The gene calls are TRBV9 and TRBJ2-5; TRBD2 matches 7 bases. The CDR3 consists of 14 residues. Germline CDR1 and CDR2: SGDLS and YYNGEE. V was clipped by 7 bases and J by 5 bases; unmatched bases: 11. The CDR3 DNA reads TGTGCCAGCGGCGGGAGCTCCTCGGCGGAGACCCAGTACTTC. Its protein product is CASGGSSSAETQYF.

This chain uses TRBV7-3 with TRBJ2-1; no reliable D call. The CDR3 is 15 amino acids. V gave up 5 bases and J gave up 4 bases, with 15 bases separating them. Germline V gene lookup returns CDR1 SGHTA and CDR2 FQGTGA. The CDR3 bases are TGTGCCAGCAGCCCTCGACGGGTGGAGTACAATGAGCAGTTCTTC. Its protein is CASSPRRVEYNEQFF.

The chain joins TRBV4-1 to TRBJ2-1; a weak D match, TRBD2 (7 bases). Trimming stripped 0 bases from V and 4 bases from J, with 16 bases between. CDR1 and CDR2 from the germline V gene are MGHRA and YSYEKL. This CDR3 has 17 residues. The CDR3 region is CASSQDRTGGLYNEQFF. The CDR3 DNA sequence: TGCGCCAGCAGCCAAGATAGAACGGGGGGCCTATACAATGAGCAGTTCTTC.

This sequence joins TRBV7-9 and TRBJ2-7; 8 bases are a match to TRBD1. The V and J ends lost 1 base and 0 bases, in that order; junction bases with no gene match: 2. Germline assignment: CDR1 SEHNR and CDR2 FQNEAQ (reference sequence). The CDR3 spans 15 residues. CDR3 loop: CASSLGTGSSYEQYF. CDR3 in DNA: TGTGCCAGCAGCTTAGGGACAGGGAGCTCCTACGAGCAGTACTTC. Full variable domain (remainder filled in from reference TRBV7-9 and TRBJ2-7): DTGVSQNPRHKITKRGQNVTFRCDPISEHNRLYWYRQTLGQGPEFLTYFQNEAQLEKSRLLSDRFSAERPKGSFSTLEIQRTEQGDSAMYLCASSLGTGSSYEQYFGPGTRLTVT.

The chain recombines TRBV29-1 with TRBJ2-7; D is possibly TRBD2 (5 bases). The CDR3 consists of 14 residues. In germline, CDR1 is SQVTM, CDR2 ANQGSEA. V lost 2 bases to trimming and J lost 0 bases, with 11 bases between them. The CDR3 loop reads CSVERAGSSYEQYF. The DNA for the CDR3 is TGCAGCGTTGAAAGGGCTGGGAGCTCCTACGAGCAGTACTTC.

In this sample, this clone turned up a few times. The chain carries TRBV30 and TRBJ2-1; TRBD2 agrees at 12 bases. This CDR3 spans 17 amino acids. The junction had 10 bases not matched to a gene; V was cut back by 1 base and J by 6 bases. The germline gives CDR1 GTSNPN, CDR2 SVGIG (reference sequence). The chain's CDR3 is CAWSGLAGASFSNEQFF. DNA for the CDR3: TGTGCCTGGAGTGGACTAGCGGGAGCAAGTTTTAGCAATGAGCAGTTCTTC.

The V call is TRBV7-8, the J call TRBJ1-1; TRBD1 might be the D (5 bases). V was shortened by 2 bases and J by 1 base, with 17 bases between the two germline ends. Germline V lookup: CDR1 SGHVS, CDR2 FQNEAQ. The CDR3 extends over 17 amino acids. The CDR3 nucleotides read TGTGCCAGCAGCTTATCGCGGGTTCAGGGTACGAACACTGAAGCTTTCTTT. It encodes CASSLSRVQGTNTEAFF.

The V call is TRBV6-5, the J call TRBJ2-7; TRBD2 agrees at 8 bases. This CDR3 region has 16 residues. In germline, CDR1 is MNHEY, CDR2 SVGAGI. After removal of 4 bases from V and 6 bases from J, the junction contained 14 bases not matched to a gene. The CDR3 region has the DNA TGTGCCAGCAGTTCGCCCCATAGCGGGGTTGGGGGCGAGCAGTACTTC. Encoded protein: CASSSPHSGVGGEQYF.

This clone occurred a few times. The rearrangement joins TRBV9 to TRBJ2-1, with 10 bases fitting TRBD1. The CDR3 is made up of 17 amino acids. Germline-derived CDR1 and CDR2 are SGDLS and YYNGEE. V shed 4 bases, J shed 7 bases, and the junction held 14 bases outside the gene matches. This CDR3 reads CASSPHPPGQGINEQFF. In nucleotides, the CDR3 is TGTGCCAGCAGCCCACATCCACCGGGACAGGGGATTAATGAGCAGTTCTTC.

This clone has more than one count but fewer than ten. This sequence joins TRBV13 and TRBJ2-3; 10 bases agree with TRBD2. The CDR3 has 16 amino acids. Germline lookup yields CDR1 PRHDT and CDR2 FYEKMQ (reference sequence). J was trimmed by 2 bases and V by 6 bases; bases with no gene match: 8. The CDR3 DNA sequence: TGTGCCAGCAGACCTTTAGCGGGGGGACTCACAGATACGCAGTATTTT. Encoded protein: CASRPLAGGLTDTQYF.

The chain links TRBV30 to TRBJ2-3; D assignment may be TRBD1 or TRBD2 (5 bases each). The germline V and J ends were trimmed by 4 bases and 4 bases, with 18 bases remaining between them. The CDR3 runs 15 residues. Germline V gene sequence: CDR1 GTSNPN, CDR2 SVGIG (reference sequence). The chain's CDR3 is CAWTSFGGVSDTQYF. In DNA form, the CDR3 reads TGTGCCTGGACTAGCTTTGGGGGTGTTTCAGATACGCAGTATTTT.

CDR3 nucleotide sequence: TGTGCCAGCAGCGGATCCGGGACAGGGAACACTGAAGCTTTCTTT. It translates to CASSGSGTGNTEAFF. This chain links TRBV9 with TRBJ1-1, with 8 bases identical to TRBD1. Germline V CDR1 and CDR2: SGDLS, YYNGEE. The junction had 5 bases not matched to a gene; V was cut back by 3 bases and J by 1 base. The CDR3 sequence is 15 residues long.

V usage is TRBV7-2 and J usage is TRBJ1-5; 8 nucleotides line up with TRBD1. CDR3 size: 13 residues. The V gene's germline CDR1 is SGHTA and CDR2 FQGNSA. J gave up 7 bases and V 7 bases, and 6 bases lay outside the gene matches. The CDR3 spells CASTTGAVQPQHF. The CDR3 DNA is TGTGCCAGCACGACAGGGGCTGTCCAGCCCCAGCATTTT.

J is TRBJ1-2 and V is TRBV2; possible D gene TRBD1, 5 bases. V lost 10 bases to trimming and J lost 5 bases, with 11 bases between them. The CDR3 is 11 residues long. CDR1 and CDR2 (germline): SNHLY, FYNNEI. DNA for the CDR3: TGTGCCATCCGGGACGAATATGGCTACACCTTC. Its protein is CAIRDEYGYTF.

This chain connects TRBV4-3 to TRBJ1-2; D unclear. CDR1 and CDR2 (germline): LGHNA, YSLEER. Trimming took 0 bases from V and 6 from J, leaving 8 bases between them. This CDR3 contains 13 residues. Written as DNA, the CDR3 is TGCGCCAGCAGCCAAGATATCGGAAATGGCTACACCTTC. Its translation: CASSQDIGNGYTF.